The clone carrying this TCR beta chain was counted ten times or more. Preparation of the TCRbeta library used unique molecular identifiers. MiXCR, applied by TCRdb to the PCR reads, yields one record per CDR3 protein. The table shows 480,000 or so distinct CDR3 sequences, with roughly a tenth occurring only once. The data originate from a study of T-cell reconstitution after alpha-beta-depleted transplantation in children. Sequencing used PBMCs, obtained before TCRalphabeta/CD19-depleted stem cell transplant. The clonotype originates from a child aged 2 to 15 with inherited bone marrow failure, due to receive a stem cell transplant.

The CDR3 loop is CASSSTALAKNIQYF. For the CDR3, the DNA is TGTGCCAGCAGTTCGACAGCTCTAGCCAAAAACATTCAGTACTTC. V gene TRBV6-5 combines with J gene TRBJ2-4; D perhaps matches TRBD1 (5 bases). The length of the CDR3 is 15 residues. V was cut by 4 bases and J by 0 bases, with 10 bases left in between. The germline V gene has CDR1 MNHEY and CDR2 SVGAGI.